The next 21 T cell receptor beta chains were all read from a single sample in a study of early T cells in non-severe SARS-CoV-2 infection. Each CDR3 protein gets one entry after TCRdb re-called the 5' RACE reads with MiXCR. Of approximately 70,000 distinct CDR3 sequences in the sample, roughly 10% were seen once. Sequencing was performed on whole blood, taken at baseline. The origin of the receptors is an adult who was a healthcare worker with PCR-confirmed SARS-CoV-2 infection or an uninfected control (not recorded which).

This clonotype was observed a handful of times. The CDR3 sequence: CASSLGRVRETQYF. CDR3 bases: TGTGCCAGCAGTCTGGGCAGGGTACGAGAGACCCAGTACTTC. V is TRBV12-3 or TRBV12-4 and J is TRBJ2-5; possibly TRBD1 for D (5 bases). Trimming stripped 5 bases from V and 4 bases from J, with 14 bases between. The CDR3 length is 14 residues.

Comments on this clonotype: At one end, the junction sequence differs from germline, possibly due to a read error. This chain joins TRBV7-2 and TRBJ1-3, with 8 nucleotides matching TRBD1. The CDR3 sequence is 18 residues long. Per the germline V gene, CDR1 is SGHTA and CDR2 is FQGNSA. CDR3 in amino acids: CASSLGQVLPGSENTIYF. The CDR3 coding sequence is TGTGCCAGCAGCCTGGGACAGGTTCTACCGGGCTCTGAAAACACCATATATTTT. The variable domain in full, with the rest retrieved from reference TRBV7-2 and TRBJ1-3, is GAGVSQSPSNKVTEKGKDVELRCDPISGHTALYWYRQSLGQGLEFLIYFQGNSAPDKSGLPSDRFSAERTGGSVSTLTIQRTQQEDSAVYLCASSLGQVLPGSENTIYFGEGSWLTVV.

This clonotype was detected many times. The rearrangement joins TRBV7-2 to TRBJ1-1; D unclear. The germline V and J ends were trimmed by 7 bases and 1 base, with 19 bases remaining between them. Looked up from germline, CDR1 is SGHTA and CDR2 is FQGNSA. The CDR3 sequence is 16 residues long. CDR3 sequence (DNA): TGTGCCAGCAAATCGGCCGGCCTTTACCCGAACACTGAAGCTTTCTTT. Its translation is CASKSAGLYPNTEAFF.

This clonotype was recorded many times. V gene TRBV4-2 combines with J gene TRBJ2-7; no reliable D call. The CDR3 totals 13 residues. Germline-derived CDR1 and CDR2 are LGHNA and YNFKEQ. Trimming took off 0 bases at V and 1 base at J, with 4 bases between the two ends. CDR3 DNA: TGTGCCAGCAGCCAAGAAGGGTCCTACGAGCAGTACTTC. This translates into CASSQEGSYEQYF.

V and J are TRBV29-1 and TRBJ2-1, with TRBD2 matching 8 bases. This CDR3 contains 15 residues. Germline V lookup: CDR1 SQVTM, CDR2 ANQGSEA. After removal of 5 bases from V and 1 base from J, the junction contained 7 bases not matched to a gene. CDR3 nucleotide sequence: TGCAGCGTTTACTTGGTAGCGGGGTCCTACAATGAGCAGTTCTTC. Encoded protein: CSVYLVAGSYNEQFF.

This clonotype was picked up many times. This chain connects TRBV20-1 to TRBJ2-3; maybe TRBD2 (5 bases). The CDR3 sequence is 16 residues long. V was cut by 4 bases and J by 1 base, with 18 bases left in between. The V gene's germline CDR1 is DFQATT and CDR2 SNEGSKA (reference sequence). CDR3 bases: TGCAGTGCTAACCCGTTGGGCGGGTATGGCACAGATACGCAGTATTTT. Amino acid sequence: CSANPLGGYGTDTQYF.

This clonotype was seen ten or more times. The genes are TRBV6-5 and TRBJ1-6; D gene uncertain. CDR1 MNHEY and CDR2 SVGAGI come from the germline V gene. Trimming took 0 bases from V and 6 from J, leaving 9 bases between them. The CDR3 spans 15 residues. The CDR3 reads CASSYSTSPNSPLHF. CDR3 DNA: TGTGCCAGCAGTTACTCTACATCCCCTAATTCACCCCTCCACTTT.

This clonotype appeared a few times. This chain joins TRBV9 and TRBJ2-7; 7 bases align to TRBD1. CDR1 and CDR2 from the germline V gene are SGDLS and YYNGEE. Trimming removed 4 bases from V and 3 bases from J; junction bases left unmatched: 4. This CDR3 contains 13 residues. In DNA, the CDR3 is TGTGCCAGCAGCCTCCGACAGGGCTACGAGCAGTACTTC. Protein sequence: CASSLRQGYEQYF.

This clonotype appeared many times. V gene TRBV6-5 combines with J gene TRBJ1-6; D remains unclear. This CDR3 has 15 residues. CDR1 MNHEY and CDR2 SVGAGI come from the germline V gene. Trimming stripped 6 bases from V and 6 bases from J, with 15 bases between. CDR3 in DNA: TGTGCCAGCAGCAGCTACGCGGGAAGTAATTCACCCCTCCACTTT. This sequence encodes CASSSYAGSNSPLHF.

CDR3 region: CATEDTNTGELFF. The CDR3, as DNA: TGTGCCACCGAGGACACGAACACCGGGGAGCTGTTTTTT. This chain links TRBV24-1 with TRBJ2-2, with D possibly TRBD1 on 5 matching bases. The V end was cut by 9 bases, the J end by 0 bases, with 7 bases between. Per the germline V gene, CDR1 is KGHDR and CDR2 is SFDVKD. This CDR3 contains 13 residues.

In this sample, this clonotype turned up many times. CDR3: CSVGLAGGSEQFF. For the CDR3, the DNA is TGCAGCGTTGGTCTAGCGGGAGGATCTGAGCAGTTCTTC. The V call is TRBV29-1, the J call TRBJ2-1; TRBD2 matches 11 bases. In germline, CDR1 is SQVTM, CDR2 ANQGSEA. This CDR3 has 13 amino acids. With V trimmed by 4 bases and J by 9 bases, 5 bases remained unmatched.

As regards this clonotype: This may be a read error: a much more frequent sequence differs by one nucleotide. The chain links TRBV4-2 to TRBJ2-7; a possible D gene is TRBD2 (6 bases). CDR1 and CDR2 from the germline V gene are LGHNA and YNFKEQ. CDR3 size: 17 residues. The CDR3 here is CASSQESSAGSSYKQYF. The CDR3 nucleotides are TGTGCCAGCAGCCAAGAAAGTTCGGCGGGGAGCTCCTACAAGCAGTACTTC.

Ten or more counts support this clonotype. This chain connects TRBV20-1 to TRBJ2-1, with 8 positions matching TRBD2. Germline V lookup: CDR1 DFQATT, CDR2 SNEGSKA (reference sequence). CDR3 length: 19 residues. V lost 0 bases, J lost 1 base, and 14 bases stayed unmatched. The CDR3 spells CSARDRDSGAPPSYNEQFF. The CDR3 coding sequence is TGCAGTGCTAGAGATCGGGATAGCGGGGCCCCACCGTCCTACAATGAGCAGTTCTTC.

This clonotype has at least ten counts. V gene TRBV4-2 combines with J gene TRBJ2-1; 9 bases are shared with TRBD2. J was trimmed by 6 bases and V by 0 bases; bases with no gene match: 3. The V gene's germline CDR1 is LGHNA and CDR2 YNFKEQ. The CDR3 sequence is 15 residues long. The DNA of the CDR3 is TGTGCCAGCAGCCAAGAGTTTAGCGGGAGCAATGAGCAGTTCTTC. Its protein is CASSQEFSGSNEQFF.

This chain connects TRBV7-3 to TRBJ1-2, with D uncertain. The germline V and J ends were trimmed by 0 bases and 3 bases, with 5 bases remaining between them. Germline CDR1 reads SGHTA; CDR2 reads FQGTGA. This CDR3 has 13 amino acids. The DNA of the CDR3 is TGTGCCAGCAGCTTAACGCGAGACTATGGCTACACCTTC. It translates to CASSLTRDYGYTF.

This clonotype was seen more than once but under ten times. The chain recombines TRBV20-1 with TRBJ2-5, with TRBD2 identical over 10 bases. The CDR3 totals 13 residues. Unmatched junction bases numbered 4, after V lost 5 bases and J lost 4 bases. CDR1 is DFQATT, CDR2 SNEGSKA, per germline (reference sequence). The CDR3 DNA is TGCAGTGCTCCAAGACTAGCGGGAGAGACCCAGTACTTC. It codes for CSAPRLAGETQYF.

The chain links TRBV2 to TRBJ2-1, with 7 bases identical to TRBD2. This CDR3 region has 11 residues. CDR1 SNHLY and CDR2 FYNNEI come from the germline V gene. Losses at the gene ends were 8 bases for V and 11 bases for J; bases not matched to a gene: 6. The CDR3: CASRLAAQQFF. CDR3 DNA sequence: TGTGCCAGCCGACTAGCAGCCCAGCAGTTCTTC. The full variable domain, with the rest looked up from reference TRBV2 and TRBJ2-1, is EPEVTQTPSHQVTQMGQEVILRCVPISNHLYFYWYRQILGQKVEFLVSFYNNEISEKSEIFDDQFSVERPDGSNFTLKIRSTKLEDSAMYFCASRLAAQQFFGPGTRLTVL.

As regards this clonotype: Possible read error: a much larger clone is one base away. The CDR3: CASSLLPSGYIGELFF. CDR3 bases: TGTGCCAGCAGTTTATTGCCTAGCGGGTACATCGGGGAGCTGTTTTTT. The rearrangement uses TRBV28 and TRBJ2-2; TRBD2 aligns across 8 bases. Germline V CDR1 and CDR2: MDHEN, SYDVKM. This CDR3 has 16 amino acids. V dropped 1 base and J dropped 7; count of bases not matched to a gene: 8.

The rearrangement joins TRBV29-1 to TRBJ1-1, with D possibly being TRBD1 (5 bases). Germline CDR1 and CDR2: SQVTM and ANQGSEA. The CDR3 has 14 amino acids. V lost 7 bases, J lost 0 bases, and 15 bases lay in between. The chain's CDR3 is CSGRQQLMNTEAFF. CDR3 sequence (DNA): TGCAGCGGCAGACAGCAACTCATGAACACTGAAGCTTTCTTT.

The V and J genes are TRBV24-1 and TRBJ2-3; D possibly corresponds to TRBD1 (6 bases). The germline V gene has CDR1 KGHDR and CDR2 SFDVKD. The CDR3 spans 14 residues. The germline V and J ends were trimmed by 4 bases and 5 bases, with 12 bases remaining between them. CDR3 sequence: CATSDTGYGDTQYF. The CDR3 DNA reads TGTGCCACCAGTGACACAGGGTATGGAGATACGCAGTATTTT.

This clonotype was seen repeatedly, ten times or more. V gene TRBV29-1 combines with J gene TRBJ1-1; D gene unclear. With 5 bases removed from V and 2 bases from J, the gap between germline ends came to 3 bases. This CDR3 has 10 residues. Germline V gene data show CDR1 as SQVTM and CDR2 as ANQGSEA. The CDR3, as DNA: TGCAGCGTTCAAAACACTGAAGCTTTCTTT. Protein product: CSVQNTEAFF.